The 5 T cell receptor beta chains listed next were all sequenced from one sample in a study of regulatory T cells in long-lasting Graves disease. The TCR beta library used iRepertoire HTBI primers with Arm-PCR amplification of CDR3. From the multiplex PCR reads, TCRdb called clonotypes with MiXCR, one entry per CDR3 protein. The sample has 410,000 or so distinct CDR3 sequences, more than 13% seen once. Regarding time point: newly diagnosed GD, antithyroid drugs for less than 3 months. Preparation of the TCR library used RNA extracted from PBMCs. The data also belong to a second study, concerning T cells in Graves' hyperthyroidism and ophthalmopathy.

Specimen: peripheral blood mononuclear cells (PBMCs), collected at new diagnosis, from a patient treated with antithyroid drugs. Receptor source: a woman aged 30 to 39 with Graves disease.

In its sample, this clonotype was seen many times. The chain has TRBV11-2 and TRBJ1-5; D is uncertain. Deletions cut 6 bases from V and 2 bases from J, with 17 bases between. Germline CDR1 and CDR2: SGHAT and FQNNGV. CDR3 length equals 16 residues. CDR3 sequence (DNA): TGTGCCAGCAGGCCAACGGGGAGAAAGGGCAATCAGCCCCAGCATTTT. Translation: CASRPTGRKGNQPQHF.

This clonotype has at least ten counts. The J gene is TRBJ1-2, the V gene TRBV3-1; possibly TRBD1 for D (5 bases). This CDR3 region has 13 residues. The germline V gene encodes CDR1 LGHDT and CDR2 YNNKEL (reference sequence). V was trimmed by 8 bases and J by 2 bases, leaving 12 bases between them. DNA of the CDR3: TGTGCCAGCGGGGACGGGCCGAACTATGGCTACACCTTC. Its protein product is CASGDGPNYGYTF.

This clonotype appeared a few times. The gene calls are TRBV10-2 and TRBJ2-1; D ambiguous. The CDR3 is 11 amino acids. Trimming stripped 10 bases from V and 4 bases from J, with 8 bases between. The germline V gene has CDR1 WSHSY and CDR2 SAAADI. The CDR3 bases are TGCGCCACCATGGGGTACAATGAGCAGTTCTTC. It is translated as CATMGYNEQFF.

This clonotype has more than one count but fewer than ten. The rearrangement links TRBV12-5 to TRBJ2-3; 10 positions match TRBD2. The CDR3 runs to 18 residues. Germline V gene data show CDR1 as LGHNT and CDR2 as FRNRAP. V shed 2 bases, J shed 4 bases, and the junction held 12 bases outside the gene matches. This CDR3 is CASGLLPSGSIVADTQYF. The CDR3 DNA is TGTGCTAGTGGTTTGCTCCCTAGCGGGAGTATCGTGGCAGATACGCAGTATTTT.

There are many counts of this clonotype. The chain employs TRBV12-3 or TRBV12-4 and TRBJ1-5; TRBD1 aligns across 7 bases. Trimming cost V 7 bases and J 2 bases; bases outside gene matches: 11. This CDR3 region has 16 residues. The CDR3 coding sequence is TGTGCCAGCACAGCGGGGGGGACAGTGGGCAATCAGCCCCAGCATTTT. Translation: CASTAGGTVGNQPQHF.